This entry describes one T cell receptor (beta chain). Its antigen is still unknown. The data were obtained in a study of T cell responses to AZD1222 COVID-19 vaccine. Trimming at V came to 8 bases and at J to 7 bases, leaving 8 bases not matched to a gene. Germline V gives CDR1 MDHEN, CDR2 SYDVKM. The CDR3 sequence is 14 residues long. Some clones are missing from TCRdb's copy, which holds only in-frame ones; the method was immunoSEQ multiplex PCR. The data show 120,000 to 150,000 clones, with just over 90% seen just once and 1.5% to 2% held by the top ten. General study findings and limits: Vaccine-associated CD4 TCRs spanned spike, dominant at 160-218 and 743-854.

The sequenced sample was peripheral blood, obtained on day 0 of AZD1222 vaccination. This sequence joins TRBV28 and TRBJ2-2; 9 bases map to TRBD1. The TCR was taken from an adult in good health. CDR3 in amino acids: CASQGQGFIGELFF. The CDR3 coding sequence is TGTGCCAGCCAAGGACAGGGGTTCATCGGGGAGCTGTTTTTT.